These 4 T cell receptor beta chains were all obtained from the same sample, sequenced in a study of graft-versus-host responses after intestinal transplantation. The assay was immunoSEQ multiplex PCR, and TCRdb's table has in-frame clones only and misses some. The sample consists of fewer than 4,500 clones, less than 95% of them appearing once. The sequencing here drew on PBMCs, taken 11 days after intestinal transplantation. The receptor set was obtained from a human patient who received an intestinal transplant, so some T cells may come from the graft donor.

V usage is TRBV10-1 and J usage is TRBJ1-2; possibly TRBD1 for D (5 bases). Germline CDR1 and CDR2: WNHNN and SYGVQD (reference sequence). CDR3 length equals 13 residues. Deletions cut 11 bases from V and 4 bases from J, with 17 bases between. The chain's CDR3 is CAAVDISRYGYTF. CDR3 bases: TGCGCCGCAGTGGACATTTCCCGCTATGGCTACACCTTC.

The V and J genes are TRBV6-5 and TRBJ2-3, with 9 bases fitting TRBD1. CDR3 length: 13 amino acids. V lost 7 bases to trimming and J lost 9 bases; unmatched junction nucleotides: 8. Germline CDR1 MNHEY, CDR2 SVGAGI. In nucleotides, the CDR3 is TGTGCCAGCACCCAGGGACAGGGACGGACGCAGTATTTT. Translated: CASTQGQGRTQYF.

The chain combines TRBV6-4 with TRBJ2-5; the D is unclear. The last part of the DNA fits TRBJ2-7 better; the J call may be wrong. Germline assignment: CDR1 MRHNA and CDR2 SNTAGT. The CDR3 runs 13 residues. CDR3 in DNA: TGTGCCAGCAGTGAAGGGTGGGGCTACGAGCAGTACTTC. Translating gives CASSEGWGYEQYF.

The rearrangement joins TRBV5-1 to TRBJ1-1, with D maybe TRBD1 (5 bases). Trimming left V 6 bases short and J 0 bases short, with 9 bases between. The CDR3 runs to 13 residues. Germline lookup yields CDR1 SGHRS and CDR2 YFSETQ. The CDR3 spells CASTGVMNTEAFF. The CDR3, as DNA: TGCGCCAGCACGGGGGTGATGAACACTGAAGCTTTCTTT.